Listed here are 3 T cell receptor beta chains from one sample, sequenced in a study of blood T cell repertoires in COVID-19. Only in-frame clones appear in the TCRdb table, and some are missing; sequencing was by immunoSEQ multiplex PCR. The repertoire holds 200,000 to 250,000 clones, with 75% to 85% as singletons. Sequencing was carried out using peripheral blood. Receptors originate from a woman between 25 and 40 years old with COVID-19, enrolled during active disease.

The chain is built from TRBV10-3 and TRBJ2-1; D is ambiguous. There are 13 residues in the CDR3. V lost 2 bases to trimming and J lost 10 bases, with 12 bases between them. CDR1 ENHRY and CDR2 SYGVKD come from the germline V gene. The CDR3 nucleotides read TGTGCCATCAGTGAGGGGTTCTTCGGGGAGCAGTTCTTC. This sequence encodes CAISEGFFGEQFF.

This chain uses TRBV5-4 with TRBJ1-2; TRBD1 matches at 12 bases. The V gene's germline CDR1 is SGHNT and CDR2 YYREEE (reference sequence). Losses at the gene ends were 3 bases for V and 4 bases for J; bases not matched to a gene: 4. The CDR3 has 15 amino acids. Here the CDR3 DNA reads TGTGCCAGCAGCTCCCGGGACAGGGGGCTCTATGGCTACACCTTC. It codes for CASSSRDRGLYGYTF.

The chain uses TRBV28 and TRBJ2-1; TRBD2 agrees at 12 bases. V dropped 4 bases and J dropped 6; count of bases not matched to a gene: 16. This CDR3 region has 19 residues. Germline CDR1 MDHEN, CDR2 SYDVKM. The DNA for the CDR3 is TGTGCCAGCAGTTCTAGCGGGGGGGCCCTAGCGGGAGGTCGCAATGAGCAGTTCTTC. Translation gives CASSSSGGALAGGRNEQFF.